The 27 T cell receptor beta chains reported below all come from one sample, sequenced in a study of type 1 regulatory T cells. TCRdb redid the calling of the reads with MiXCR, one entry per CDR3 protein. In the table there are 15,000 to 20,000 distinct CDR3 sequences, roughly a tenth of which are singletons. What was sequenced was CD4+ T cells, either the whole sample or a sorted fraction (not recorded which). The origin of the receptors is a human donor in good health.

This clonotype is medium-sized within its sample. The V and J genes are TRBV20-1 and TRBJ2-3; D unresolved. The CDR3 runs 15 residues. Looked up from germline, CDR1 is DFQATT and CDR2 is SNEGSKA (reference sequence). The germline V and J ends were trimmed by 0 bases and 0 bases, with 10 bases remaining between them. In DNA, the CDR3 is TGCAGTGCTAGAGATTTGGGGAAAAGCACAGATACGCAGTATTTT. Protein product: CSARDLGKSTDTQYF.

The J gene is TRBJ1-5, the V gene TRBV28; tentative D call: TRBD1 (5 bases). V was clipped by 5 bases and J by 16 bases, with 24 bases between them. Germline CDR1 reads MDHEN; CDR2 reads SYDVKM. The CDR3 loop spans 14 amino acids. CDR3 amino acids: CASSPTTTRQSLHF. CDR3 DNA: TGTGCCAGCAGTCCTACGACGACCAGACAGAGTCTCCATTTT.

Ten or more counts support this clonotype. The chain links TRBV29-1 to TRBJ1-3; no definite D call. Deletions cut 2 bases from V and 7 bases from J, with 12 bases between. CDR1 and CDR2 (germline): SQVTM, ANQGSEA. This CDR3 comprises 13 residues. CDR3 loop: CSVELDPHNTIYF. The CDR3, as DNA: TGCAGCGTTGAACTGGATCCCCACAACACCATATATTTT.

This clonotype was picked up many times. The chain carries TRBV28 and TRBJ2-2; weak D call: TRBD2 (5 bases). The CDR3 is 16 residues long. Germline V gene lookup returns CDR1 MDHEN and CDR2 SYDVKM. Trimming shortened V by 2 bases and J by 5 bases, and 15 bases separated the two germline ends. CDR3 loop: CASSLRGIGLTGELFF. The CDR3 DNA sequence: TGTGCCAGCAGTTTACGTGGTATCGGACTTACCGGGGAGCTGTTTTTT.

The V and J genes are TRBV5-1 and TRBJ1-1, with D tentatively TRBD1 (6 bases). V lost 2 bases and J 4 bases, leaving 9 bases between the germline ends. This CDR3 contains 13 residues. CDR1 is SGHRS, CDR2 YFSETQ, per germline. In DNA, the CDR3 is TGCGCCAGCAGCTTAGGGGGGACCACTGAAGCTTTCTTT. Translated, it gives CASSLGGTTEAFF.

V is TRBV19 and J is TRBJ2-2; D is undetermined. Germline values: CDR1 LNHDA, CDR2 SQIVND (reference sequence). Trimming removed 3 bases from V and 4 bases from J, with 6 bases in between. The CDR3 totals 13 residues. CDR3 protein: CASSIFRTGELFF. CDR3 bases: TGTGCCAGTAGTATTTTCCGCACCGGGGAGCTGTTTTTT.

This clonotype was counted many times. V gene TRBV20-1 combines with J gene TRBJ2-4, with TRBD2 as a possible D gene (7 bases). Germline V lookup: CDR1 DFQATT, CDR2 SNEGSKA (reference sequence). This CDR3 contains 13 residues. The V and J ends lost 5 bases and 9 bases respectively, with 17 bases between them. In DNA, the CDR3 is TGCAGTGCTGTAAAGGGGGGGGGAAGCATTCAGTACTTC. Translating it yields CSAVKGGGSIQYF.

A word on this clonotype: A read error is possible here, since a much larger clone lies one base away. This sequence joins TRBV13 and TRBJ2-7; 10 nucleotides line up with TRBD2. Germline CDR1 is PRHDT and CDR2 is FYEKMQ (reference sequence). The CDR3 length is 17 residues. The CDR3 region has the DNA TGTGCCAACAGCTTAGCCCTTGGGACTAGCGTTCTTGGGGAGCAGTACTTC. The encoded protein is CANSLALGTSVLGEQYF.

The chain joins TRBV7-8 to TRBJ2-1; TRBD1 agrees at 10 bases. V lost 5 bases, J lost 3 bases, and 7 bases stayed unmatched. Per the germline V gene, CDR1 is SGHVS and CDR2 is FQNEAQ. The CDR3 is 16 residues long. The CDR3 reads CASSQYGDRGYNEQFF. The CDR3 nucleotides read TGTGCCAGCAGCCAGTACGGGGACAGGGGCTACAATGAGCAGTTCTTC.

This clonotype was recorded many times. The gene calls are TRBV5-1 and TRBJ1-2, with a possible D match to TRBD1 (5 bases). Germline lookup yields CDR1 SGHRS and CDR2 YFSETQ. The germline V and J ends were trimmed by 0 bases and 4 bases, with 16 bases remaining between them. The CDR3 runs to 16 residues. The CDR3 DNA follows: TGCGCCAGCAGCTTGGAGCCCTCCCCGGGGGGCTATGGCTACACCTTC. Protein: CASSLEPSPGGYGYTF.

This clonotype was recorded many times. The chain is built from TRBV7-9 and TRBJ1-4; 9 nucleotides match TRBD1. V lost 4 bases, J lost 8 bases, and 5 bases stayed unmatched. The CDR3 totals 14 residues. CDR1 and CDR2 from the germline V gene are SEHNR and FQNEAQ (reference sequence). CDR3 bases: TGTGCCAGCAGCTCCCGACAGGGGGACGAAAAACTGTTTTTT. This codes for CASSSRQGDEKLFF.

Ten or more counts support this clonotype. The chain is built from TRBV7-8 and TRBJ2-7; D gene unclear. V shed 4 bases and J shed 4 bases, with 8 bases lying between them. The germline V gene encodes CDR1 SGHVS and CDR2 FQNEAQ. This CDR3 is 12 amino acids long. The CDR3 bases are TGTGCCAGCAGCTCGGCCCCGTACGAGCAGTACTTC. It yields the protein CASSSAPYEQYF.

Many counts were recorded for this clonotype. The V gene is TRBV14, the J gene TRBJ1-4; a possible D gene is TRBD1 (6 bases). Trimming took off 7 bases at V and 3 bases at J, with 15 bases between the two ends. Germline-derived CDR1 and CDR2 are SGHDN and FVKESK. The CDR3 consists of 15 residues. Here the CDR3 DNA reads TGTGCCAGCATGAAGGGGGGAGTCTCTAATGAAAAACTGTTTTTT. Translation gives CASMKGGVSNEKLFF.

By proportion, this clonotype is medium-sized. The J gene is TRBJ1-1, the V gene TRBV14, with a tentative D call TRBD1 (5 bases). The CDR3 sequence is 17 residues long. Trimming removed 2 bases at V and 4 bases at J, with 20 bases between. Germline V lookup: CDR1 SGHDN, CDR2 FVKESK. The CDR3 bases are TGTGCCAGCAGCCAAATTAGCTTCATGGGGGGACCCACTGAAGCTTTCTTT. This translates into CASSQISFMGGPTEAFF.

The sample holds many counts of this clonotype. The chain is built from TRBV24-1 and TRBJ2-1; 13 nucleotides line up with TRBD2. The V segment lost 2 bases and the J segment 6 bases; nucleotides outside the gene matches: 6. The germline V gene encodes CDR1 KGHDR and CDR2 SFDVKD. This CDR3 spans 17 amino acids. CDR3 DNA sequence: TGTGCCACCAGTGATTGGATGGGGACTAGCGGGACCAATGAGCAGTTCTTC. Protein: CATSDWMGTSGTNEQFF.

At least ten counts were recorded for this clonotype. The CDR3 DNA is TGTGCCAGCAGCCAACGGGACAGCGCGTCAGAACTGTTTTTT. It specifies CASSQRDSASELFF. The genes are TRBV3-1 and TRBJ1-4, with 7 bases identical to TRBD1. The CDR3 length is 14 residues. V lost 2 bases and J lost 12; bases outside the gene matches: 9. The germline gives CDR1 LGHDT, CDR2 YNNKEL (reference sequence).

This clonotype appeared a few times. J is TRBJ2-5 and V is TRBV29-1, with D possibly being TRBD1 or TRBD2 (5 bases each). The CDR3 has 12 residues. Trimming pared 4 bases from V and 5 bases from J, leaving 11 bases between. Germline CDR1 reads SQVTM; CDR2 reads ANQGSEA. Here the CDR3 reads CSVGWGKETQYF. CDR3 DNA: TGCAGCGTTGGGTGGGGGAAGGAGACCCAGTACTTC.

On this clonotype itself: A clone one base away is much larger, so this may be a read error. The chain uses TRBV5-8 and TRBJ2-1; no definite D call. CDR1 is SGHTS and CDR2 is YDEGEE in the germline V gene. The CDR3 sequence is 11 residues long. Here the CDR3 reads CTSSYFNEQFF. CDR3 sequence (DNA): TGTACCAGCAGCTACTTCAATGAGCAGTTCTTC.

This clonotype appeared many times. The genes are TRBV24-1 and TRBJ2-2, with D unclear. CDR1 and CDR2 (germline): KGHDR, SFDVKD. The germline V and J ends were trimmed by 1 base and 6 bases, with 11 bases remaining between them. The CDR3 loop spans 15 amino acids. The CDR3 is CATSDFGLVAGELFF. CDR3 in DNA: TGTGCCACCAGTGATTTCGGGCTAGTCGCCGGGGAGCTGTTTTTT.

This clonotype was picked up many times. The rearrangement links TRBV4-1 to TRBJ2-3, with D possibly TRBD2 on 6 matching bases. Trimming pared 0 bases from V and 0 bases from J, leaving 16 bases between. The CDR3 is 18 amino acids. Per the germline V gene, CDR1 is MGHRA and CDR2 is YSYEKL. CDR3 DNA: TGCGCCAGCAGCCAAGATCAGTCTAGCGCCTCTAGCACAGATACGCAGTATTTT. Its translation: CASSQDQSSASSTDTQYF.

This clonotype has a handful of counts. The V gene is TRBV20-1, the J gene TRBJ2-7; the match to TRBD1 covers 7 bases. Germline CDR1 is DFQATT and CDR2 is SNEGSKA (reference sequence). The V segment lost 6 bases and the J segment 6 bases; nucleotides outside the gene matches: 8. The CDR3 is 12 residues long. This CDR3 reads CSAILQGTEQYF. The CDR3 bases are TGCAGTGCCATCCTACAGGGGACCGAGCAGTACTTC.

The chain combines TRBV19 with TRBJ2-4; D possibly matches TRBD1 or TRBD2 (5 bases each). This CDR3 contains 16 residues. V was pared by 11 bases and J by 0 bases, with 20 bases between. Germline V gene data show CDR1 as LNHDA and CDR2 as SQIVND (reference sequence). The CDR3 loop is CASSPGTIVAKNIQYF. As DNA, the CDR3 is TGTGCCTCCTCACCCGGGACGATAGTAGCCAAAAACATTCAGTACTTC.

This clonotype occurred many times. CDR3 amino acids: CASSKKVGRRPNTGELFF. The CDR3 DNA follows: TGTGCCAGCAGCAAAAAGGTCGGGAGGAGACCGAACACCGGGGAGCTGTTTTTT. This chain links TRBV21-1 with TRBJ2-2; the D call TRBD2 from the table was never checked on the DNA. TRBV21-1 is recorded as a pseudogene. The CDR3 extends over 18 amino acids.

The chain combines TRBV18 with TRBJ2-7; 8 bases align to TRBD2. Trimming cost V 3 bases and J 6 bases; bases outside gene matches: 4. The germline V gene encodes CDR1 KGHSH and CDR2 LQKENI. The CDR3 extends over 13 amino acids. The CDR3 protein is CASSPPGGAEQYF. The DNA for the CDR3 is TGTGCCAGCTCACCTCCGGGGGGGGCCGAGCAGTACTTC.

In this sample, this clonotype turned up a few times. The chain carries TRBV6-5 and TRBJ2-5; 7 bases align to TRBD2. Germline trimming cut 4 bases from V and 4 bases from J; bases unmatched to any gene: 6. The CDR3 totals 14 residues. Germline CDR1 is MNHEY and CDR2 is SVGAGI. The DNA of the CDR3 is TGTGCCAGCAGTTCTTGGACTAGTCGAGAGACCCAGTACTTC. It specifies CASSSWTSRETQYF.

This clonotype has a handful of counts. The chain joins TRBV4-2 to TRBJ2-7, with 7 positions matching TRBD1. Germline V gene data show CDR1 as LGHNA and CDR2 as YNFKEQ. Trimming took 4 bases from V and 1 from J; bases not matched to a gene: 7. The CDR3 sequence is 15 residues long. CDR3 protein: CASSPSGTASYEQYF. CDR3 nucleotide sequence: TGTGCCAGCAGCCCATCCGGGACAGCTTCCTACGAGCAGTACTTC.

The sample holds many counts of this clonotype. The chain couples TRBV5-1 to TRBJ1-2, with D perhaps matching TRBD1 (6 bases). V lost 4 bases and J lost 4, with 17 bases in between. The CDR3 extends over 15 amino acids. From germline, CDR1 is SGHRS and CDR2 YFSETQ. The CDR3 nucleotides are TGCGCCAGCAGCAGTCCGGGACACTCTTCCTATGGCTACACCTTC. Protein: CASSSPGHSSYGYTF. Combining the CDR3 with reference TRBV5-1 and TRBJ1-2 gives the whole variable domain KAGVTQTPRYLIKTRGQQVTLSCSPISGHRSVSWYQQTPGQGLQFLFEYFSETQRNKGNFPGRFSGRQFSNSRSEMNVSTLELGDSALYLCASSSPGHSSYGYTFGSGTRLTVV.